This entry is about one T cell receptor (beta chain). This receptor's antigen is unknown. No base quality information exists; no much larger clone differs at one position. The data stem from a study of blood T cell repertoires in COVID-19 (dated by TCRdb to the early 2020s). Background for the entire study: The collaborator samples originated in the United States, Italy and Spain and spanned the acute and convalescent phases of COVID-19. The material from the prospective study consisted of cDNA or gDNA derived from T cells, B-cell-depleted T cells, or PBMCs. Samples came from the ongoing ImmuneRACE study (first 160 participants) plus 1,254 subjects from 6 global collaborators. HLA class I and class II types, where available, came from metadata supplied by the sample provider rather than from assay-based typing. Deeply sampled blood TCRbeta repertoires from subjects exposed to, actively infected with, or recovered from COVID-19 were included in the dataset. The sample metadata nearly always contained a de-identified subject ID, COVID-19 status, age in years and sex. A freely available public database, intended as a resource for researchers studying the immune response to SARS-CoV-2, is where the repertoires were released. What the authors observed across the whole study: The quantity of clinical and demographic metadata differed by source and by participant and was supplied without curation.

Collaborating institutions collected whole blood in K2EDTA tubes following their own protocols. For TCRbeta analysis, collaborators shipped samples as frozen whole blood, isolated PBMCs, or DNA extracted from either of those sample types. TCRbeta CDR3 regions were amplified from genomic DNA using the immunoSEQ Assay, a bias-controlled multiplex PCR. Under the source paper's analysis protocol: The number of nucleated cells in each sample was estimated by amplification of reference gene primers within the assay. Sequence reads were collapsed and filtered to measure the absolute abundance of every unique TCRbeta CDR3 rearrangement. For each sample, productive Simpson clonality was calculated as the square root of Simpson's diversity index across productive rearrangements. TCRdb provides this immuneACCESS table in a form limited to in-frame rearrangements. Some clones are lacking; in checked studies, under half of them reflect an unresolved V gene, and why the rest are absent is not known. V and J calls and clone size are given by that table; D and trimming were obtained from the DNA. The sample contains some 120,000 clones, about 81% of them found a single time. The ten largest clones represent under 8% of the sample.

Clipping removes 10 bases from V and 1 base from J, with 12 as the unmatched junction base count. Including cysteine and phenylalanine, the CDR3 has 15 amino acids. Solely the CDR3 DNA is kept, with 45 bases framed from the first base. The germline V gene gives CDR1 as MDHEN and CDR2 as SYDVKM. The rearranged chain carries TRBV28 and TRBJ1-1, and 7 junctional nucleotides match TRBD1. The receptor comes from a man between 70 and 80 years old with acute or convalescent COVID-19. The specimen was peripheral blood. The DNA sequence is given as TGTGCCACCTTAAGAGGGGGCCGGAGGAACACTGAAGCTTTCTTT. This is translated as CATLRGGRRNTEAFF. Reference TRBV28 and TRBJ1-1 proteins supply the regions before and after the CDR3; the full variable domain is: DVKVTQSSRYLVKRTGEKVFLECVQDMDHENMFWYRQDPGLGLRLIYFSYDVKMKEKGDIPEGYSVSREKKERFSLILESASTNQTSMYLCATLRGGRRNTEAFFGQGTRLTVV.